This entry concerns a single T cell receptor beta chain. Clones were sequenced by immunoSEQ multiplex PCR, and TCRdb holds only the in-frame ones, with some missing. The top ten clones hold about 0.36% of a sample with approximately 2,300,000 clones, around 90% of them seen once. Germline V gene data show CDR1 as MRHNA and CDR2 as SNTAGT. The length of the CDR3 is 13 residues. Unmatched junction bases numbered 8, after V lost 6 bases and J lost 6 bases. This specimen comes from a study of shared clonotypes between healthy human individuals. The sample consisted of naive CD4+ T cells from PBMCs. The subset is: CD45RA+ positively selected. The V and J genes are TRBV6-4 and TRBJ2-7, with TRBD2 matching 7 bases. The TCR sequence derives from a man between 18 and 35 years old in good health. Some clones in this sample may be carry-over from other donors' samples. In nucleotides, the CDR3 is TGTGCCAGCAGCGTCCACGGCGGGAGCGAGCAGTACTTC. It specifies CASSVHGGSEQYF.